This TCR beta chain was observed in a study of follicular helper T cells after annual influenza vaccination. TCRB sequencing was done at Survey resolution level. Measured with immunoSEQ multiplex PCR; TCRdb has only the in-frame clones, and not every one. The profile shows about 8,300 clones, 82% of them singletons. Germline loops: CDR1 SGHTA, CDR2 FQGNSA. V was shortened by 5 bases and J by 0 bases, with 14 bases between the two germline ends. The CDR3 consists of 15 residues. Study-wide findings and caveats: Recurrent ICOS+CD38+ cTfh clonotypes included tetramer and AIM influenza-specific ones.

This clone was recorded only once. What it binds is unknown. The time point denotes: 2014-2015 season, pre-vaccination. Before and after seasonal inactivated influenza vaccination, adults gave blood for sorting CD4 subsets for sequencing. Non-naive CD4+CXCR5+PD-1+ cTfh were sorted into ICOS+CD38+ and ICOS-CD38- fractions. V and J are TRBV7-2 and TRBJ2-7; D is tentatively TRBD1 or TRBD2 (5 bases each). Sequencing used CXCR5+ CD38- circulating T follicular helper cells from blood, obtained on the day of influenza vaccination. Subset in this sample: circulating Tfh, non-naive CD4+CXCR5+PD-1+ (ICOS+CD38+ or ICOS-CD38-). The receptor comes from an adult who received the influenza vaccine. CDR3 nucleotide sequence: TGTGCCAGCAGCCTTAACCGGGACGTCTCCTACGAGCAGTACTTC. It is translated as CASSLNRDVSYEQYF.